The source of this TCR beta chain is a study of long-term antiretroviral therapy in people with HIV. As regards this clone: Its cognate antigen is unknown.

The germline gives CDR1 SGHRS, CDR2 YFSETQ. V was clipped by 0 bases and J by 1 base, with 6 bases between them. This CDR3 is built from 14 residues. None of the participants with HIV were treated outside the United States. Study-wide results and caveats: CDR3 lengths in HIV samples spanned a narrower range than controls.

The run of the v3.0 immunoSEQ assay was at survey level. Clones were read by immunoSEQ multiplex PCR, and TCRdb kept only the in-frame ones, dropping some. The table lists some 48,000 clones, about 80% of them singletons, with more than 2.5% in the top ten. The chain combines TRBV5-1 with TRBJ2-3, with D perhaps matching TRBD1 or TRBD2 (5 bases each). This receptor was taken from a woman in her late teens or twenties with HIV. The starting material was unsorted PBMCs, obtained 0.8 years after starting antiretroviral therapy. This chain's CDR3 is CASSLGGGTDTQYF. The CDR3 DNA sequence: TGCGCCAGCAGCTTGGGAGGGGGCACAGATACGCAGTATTTT. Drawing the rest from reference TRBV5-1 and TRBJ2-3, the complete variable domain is KAGVTQTPRYLIKTRGQQVTLSCSPISGHRSVSWYQQTPGQGLQFLFEYFSETQRNKGNFPGRFSGRQFSNSRSEMNVSTLELGDSALYLCASSLGGGTDTQYFGPGTRLTVL.